This entry lists 26 T cell receptor beta chains sequenced from one sample in a study of T cell responses to AZD1222 COVID-19 vaccine. Profiling relied on immunoSEQ multiplex PCR, and the TCRdb table lists in-frame clones only, not all of them. The profile covers approximately 150,000 clones, with around 88% appearing a single time and more than 3% taken by the ten largest. This material consisted of peripheral blood, taken on day 0 of MenACWY control vaccination. All receptors come from an adult in good health.

The V gene is TRBV28, the J gene TRBJ2-6, with 14 bases matching TRBD2. The CDR3 covers 20 residues. Per the germline V gene, CDR1 is MDHEN and CDR2 is SYDVKM. After removal of 3 bases from V and 0 bases from J, the junction contained 7 bases not matched to a gene. The CDR3 sequence: CASSFPTSGRASSGANVLTF. The CDR3 DNA reads as TGTGCCAGCAGTTTTCCGACTAGCGGGAGGGCCAGCTCTGGGGCCAACGTCCTGACTTTC.

The chain recombines TRBV11-2 with TRBJ2-5; D call uncertain. V was shortened by 3 bases and J by 2 bases, with 13 bases between the two germline ends. CDR1 SGHAT and CDR2 FQNNGV come from the germline V gene. The CDR3 length is 15 residues. This CDR3 reads CASSFARKSQETQYF. CDR3 nucleotide sequence: TGTGCCAGCAGCTTTGCGCGGAAATCTCAAGAGACCCAGTACTTC.

J is TRBJ1-2 and V is TRBV10-3; possible D gene TRBD1, 5 bases. The CDR3 extends over 13 amino acids. The V and J ends lost 8 bases and 8 bases respectively, with 18 bases between them. Germline CDR1 ENHRY, CDR2 SYGVKD. The CDR3 region has the DNA TGTGCCATCGGTGGACTCAGGGAGATCGGCTACACCTTC. Protein sequence: CAIGGLREIGYTF.

The chain employs TRBV4-3 and TRBJ2-1, with 8 positions matching TRBD2. The CDR3 loop spans 16 amino acids. Germline V gives CDR1 LGHNA, CDR2 YSLEER. V trimming: 3 bases; J trimming: 5 bases; junction bases outside the gene matches: 9. Written as DNA, the CDR3 is TGCGCCAGCAGCCAGGGCATAGCGGGAAGGAACAATGAGCAGTTCTTC. Its translation: CASSQGIAGRNNEQFF.

This clone was detected a few times. The sample carries other DNA sequences with the same CDR3. The chain links TRBV5-4 to TRBJ1-3, with a possible D match to TRBD1 (5 bases). The CDR3 is 15 amino acids. V was pared by 3 bases and J by 0 bases, with 10 bases between. Germline CDR1 and CDR2: SGHNT and YYREEE (reference sequence). In DNA, the CDR3 is TGTGCCAGCAGCTCCGGAGGGGTCTCTGGAAACACCATATATTTT. This sequence encodes CASSSGGVSGNTIYF. The full variable domain, in which reference TRBV5-4 and TRBJ1-3 provide the parts outside the CDR3, is ETGVTQSPTHLIKTRGQQVTLRCSSQSGHNTVSWYQQALGQGPQFIFQYYREEENGRGNFPPRFSGLQFPNYSSELNVNALELDDSALYLCASSSGGVSGNTIYFGEGSWLTVV.

A remark on this clone: The same CDR3 is also encoded by other DNA sequences in this sample. J is TRBJ2-3 and V is TRBV10-3, with D tentatively TRBD1 or TRBD2 (6 bases each). This CDR3 contains 14 residues. V was clipped by 3 bases and J by 1 base, with 8 bases between them. CDR1 is ENHRY and CDR2 is SYGVKD in the germline V gene. In DNA, the CDR3 is TGTGCCATCAGTGACGGGGGCGGCACAGATACGCAGTATTTT. This sequence encodes CAISDGGGTDTQYF.

This chain connects TRBV19 to TRBJ2-1; the match to TRBD2 covers 9 bases. CDR1 and CDR2 (germline): LNHDA, SQIVND (reference sequence). V was clipped by 4 bases and J by 0 bases; unmatched bases: 1. The CDR3 contains 15 residues. CDR3 loop: CASSRAGGSYNEQFF. Written as DNA, the CDR3 is TGTGCCAGTAGTAGAGCGGGAGGCTCCTACAATGAGCAGTTCTTC.

This chain joins TRBV7-2 and TRBJ1-1; 8 nucleotides align to TRBD1. The CDR3 spans 11 residues. CDR1 and CDR2 from the germline V gene are SGHTA and FQGNSA. With 6 bases clipped from V and 7 bases from J, the junction kept 1 base outside the gene matches. This CDR3 is CASRQGDEAFF. The CDR3 bases are TGTGCCAGCAGACAGGGGGATGAAGCTTTCTTT.

This clone appeared once. The chain links TRBV19 to TRBJ1-4; the match to TRBD1 covers 8 bases. V lost 9 bases and J lost 8; bases outside the gene matches: 11. This CDR3 comprises 14 residues. Germline CDR1 LNHDA, CDR2 SQIVND (reference sequence). The CDR3: CASRGQGSGEKLFF. The CDR3 DNA sequence: TGTGCCAGCAGAGGACAGGGCTCGGGGGAAAAACTGTTTTTT.

This chain connects TRBV3-1 (or the pseudogene TRBV3-2) to TRBJ2-5; TRBD2 agrees at 14 bases. With V trimmed by 4 bases and J by 3 bases, 4 bases remained unmatched. Germline-derived CDR1 and CDR2 are LGHDT and YNNKEL (reference sequence). CDR3 length: 16 amino acids. CDR3 nucleotide sequence: TGTGCCAGCAGCCCCCGGACTAGCGGGAGGAAAGAGACCCAGTACTTC. Amino acids: CASSPRTSGRKETQYF.

The chain has TRBV5-1 and TRBJ2-7; the match to TRBD1 covers 9 bases. Germline loops: CDR1 SGHRS, CDR2 YFSETQ. This CDR3 contains 14 residues. The junction had 3 bases not matched to a gene; V was cut back by 2 bases and J by 3 bases. The CDR3 region is CASSFGTGHYEQYF. As DNA, the CDR3 is TGCGCCAGCAGCTTCGGGACAGGGCACTACGAGCAGTACTTC.

The CDR3 coding sequence is TGTGCCAGCACTAGGGGTGGCTCCTACGAGCAGTACTTC. This gives the protein CASTRGGSYEQYF. This chain joins TRBV6-5 and TRBJ2-7; D perhaps matches TRBD1 (5 bases). The CDR3 loop spans 13 amino acids. Trimming pared 7 bases from V and 0 bases from J, leaving 10 bases between. In germline, CDR1 is MNHEY, CDR2 SVGAGI.

A note on this clone: Other DNA sequences of this sample code for an identical CDR3. This chain uses TRBV19 with TRBJ1-1; TRBD1 aligns across 8 bases. The CDR3 is 14 residues long. V dropped 3 bases and J dropped 2; count of bases not matched to a gene: 2. The germline CDR1 and CDR2 sequences are LNHDA and SQIVND (reference sequence). CDR3 in DNA: TGTGCCAGTAGTATCGACAGGGGCAACACTGAAGCTTTCTTT. This gives the protein CASSIDRGNTEAFF.

The chain uses TRBV6-5 and TRBJ1-2; no definite D call. Germline-derived CDR1 and CDR2 are MNHEY and SVGAGI. This CDR3 is 13 amino acids long. V was trimmed by 2 bases and J by 7 bases, leaving 11 bases between them. The CDR3 DNA sequence: TGTGCCAGCAGTTACAGGGAGAAGGGTGGCTACACCTTC. Amino acids: CASSYREKGGYTF.

The V and J genes are TRBV28 and TRBJ2-7; the match to TRBD1 covers 12 bases. Germline V gives CDR1 MDHEN, CDR2 SYDVKM. The CDR3 loop spans 19 amino acids. V lost 5 bases, J lost 3 bases, and 17 bases stayed unmatched. The CDR3 is CASSPRDRGPLNKVYEQYF. For the CDR3, the DNA is TGTGCCAGCAGTCCCCGGGACAGGGGGCCGCTTAATAAAGTCTACGAGCAGTACTTC.

The V call is TRBV7-9, the J call TRBJ2-7, with D perhaps matching TRBD1 or TRBD2 (5 bases each). CDR3 length: 14 residues. V was shortened by 0 bases and J by 3 bases, with 9 bases between the two germline ends. Looked up from germline, CDR1 is SEHNR and CDR2 is FQNEAQ (reference sequence). CDR3 DNA: TGTGCCAGCAGCTTAGCGGGGGTAGACTACGAGCAGTACTTC. It codes for CASSLAGVDYEQYF.

The chain links TRBV20-1 to TRBJ2-7; D ambiguous. Between the trimmed V and J ends, which lost 3 bases and 2 bases, there was a span of 8 bases. CDR1 and CDR2 from the germline V gene are DFQATT and SNEGSKA (reference sequence). CDR3 length equals 12 residues. The DNA for the CDR3 is TGCAGTGCTAGTTCCCCCACCTACGAGCAGTACTTC. This codes for CSASSPTYEQYF.

A few counts support this clone. The chain recombines TRBV6-2 or TRBV6-3 with TRBJ1-1; D might be TRBD1 (5 bases). The length of the CDR3 is 16 residues. Trimming took 2 bases from V and 5 from J, leaving 18 bases between them. Germline V gene data show CDR1 as MNHEY and CDR2 as SVGEGT. The CDR3 DNA is TGTGCCAGCAGTTACGTGCCAGGGAAAAGCGGGACTGAAGCTTTCTTT. Amino acid sequence: CASSYVPGKSGTEAFF.

The chain recombines TRBV6-1 with TRBJ2-7; possible D gene TRBD2, 6 bases. Germline V CDR1 and CDR2: MNHNS, SASEGT. The CDR3 loop spans 15 amino acids. V lost 0 bases, J lost 1 base, and 10 bases lay in between. Written as DNA, the CDR3 is TGTGCCAGCAGTGAAGCTGGAGGGAGTTCCTACGAGCAGTACTTC. Translated: CASSEAGGSSYEQYF.

The chain has TRBV6-9 and TRBJ1-2, with a possible D match to TRBD1 (5 bases). V was cut by 6 bases and J by 1 base, with 12 bases left in between. CDR3 length equals 14 residues. The germline V gene has CDR1 MNHGY and CDR2 SVAAGI. The DNA for the CDR3 is TGTGCCAGCAGACCGGGACCGAGTAACTATGGCTACACCTTC. Translating it yields CASRPGPSNYGYTF.

As concerns this clone: Other DNA sequences in this sample translate to the same CDR3. This sequence joins TRBV6-5 and TRBJ1-3; D is uncertain. V was shortened by 4 bases and J by 4 bases, with 2 bases between the two germline ends. CDR3 length: 11 amino acids. CDR1 is MNHEY and CDR2 is SVGAGI in the germline V gene. The DNA of the CDR3 is TGTGCCAGCAGTTTGGGAAACACCATATATTTT. Its translation is CASSLGNTIYF.

The chain couples TRBV4-3 to TRBJ2-2; D gene uncertain. This CDR3 is 16 amino acids long. From germline, CDR1 is LGHNA and CDR2 YSLEER. Trimming removed 0 bases at V and 4 bases at J, with 12 bases between. The CDR3 coding sequence is TGCGCCAGCAGCCAAGATCGGCCAGGCCGCACCGGGGAGCTGTTTTTT. Protein product: CASSQDRPGRTGELFF.

V gene TRBV12-5 combines with J gene TRBJ2-7; TRBD1 matches at 10 bases. The CDR3 contains 16 residues. Germline V CDR1 and CDR2: LGHNT, FRNRAP. Trimming removed 2 bases from V and 2 bases from J; junction bases left unmatched: 6. CDR3 nucleotide sequence: TGTGCTAGTGGTTTGCCCCCGGGACAGGGGACCTACGAGCAGTACTTC. It specifies CASGLPPGQGTYEQYF.

This rearrangement joins TRBV5-1 to TRBJ2-7; 7 bases map to TRBD1. Germline V gene sequence: CDR1 SGHRS, CDR2 YFSETQ. The CDR3 contains 15 residues. The junction had 8 bases not matched to a gene; V was cut back by 0 bases and J by 5 bases. CDR3: CASSLGGGLGDEQYF. For the CDR3, the DNA is TGCGCCAGCAGCTTGGGAGGGGGCTTAGGGGACGAGCAGTACTTC.

DNA of the CDR3: TGTGCCAGCAGCCCCCGACAGGGAACGTCTTATGGCTACACCTTC. This encodes CASSPRQGTSYGYTF. The rearrangement uses TRBV4-2 and TRBJ1-2; TRBD1 agrees at 7 bases. CDR3 length: 15 amino acids. Germline loops: CDR1 LGHNA, CDR2 YNFKEQ. V lost 4 bases, J lost 5 bases, and 10 bases stayed unmatched.

The chain has TRBV5-1 and TRBJ2-2; 11 nucleotides align to TRBD1. CDR3 length: 16 residues. The germline V gene encodes CDR1 SGHRS and CDR2 YFSETQ. Trimming removed 4 bases from V and 0 bases from J; junction bases left unmatched: 2. The chain's CDR3 is CASSGGQGANTGELFF. As DNA, the CDR3 is TGCGCCAGCAGCGGGGGACAGGGGGCGAACACCGGGGAGCTGTTTTTT.